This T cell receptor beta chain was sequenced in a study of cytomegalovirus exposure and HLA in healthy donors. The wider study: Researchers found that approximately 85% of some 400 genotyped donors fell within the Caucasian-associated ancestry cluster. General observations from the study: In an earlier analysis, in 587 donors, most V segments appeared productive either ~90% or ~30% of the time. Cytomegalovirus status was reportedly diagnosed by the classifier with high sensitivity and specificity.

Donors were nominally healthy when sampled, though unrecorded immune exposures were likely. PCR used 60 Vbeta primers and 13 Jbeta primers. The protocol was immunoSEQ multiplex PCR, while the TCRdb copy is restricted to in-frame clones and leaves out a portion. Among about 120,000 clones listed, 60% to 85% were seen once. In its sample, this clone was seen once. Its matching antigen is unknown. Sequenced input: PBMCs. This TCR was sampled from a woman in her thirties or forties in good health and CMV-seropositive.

The CDR3, as DNA: TGTGCCATCAGCAGCGGGAGCCTCTCCTACGAGCAGTACTTC. Protein product: CAISSGSLSYEQYF. The gene calls are TRBV10-3 and TRBJ2-7; the match to TRBD2 covers 8 bases. The CDR3 length is 14 residues. After removal of 6 bases from V and 0 bases from J, the junction contained 4 bases not matched to a gene. The germline V gene encodes CDR1 ENHRY and CDR2 SYGVKD.